The clone carrying this TCR beta chain was seen only once. What it recognizes is unknown. The sample is drawn from a study of cytotoxic CD8 clonotypes in ibrutinib-treated CLL. This CDR3 region has 16 residues. CDR1 KGHSH and CDR2 LQKENI come from the germline V gene. Trimming took 4 bases from V and 7 from J; bases not matched to a gene: 11. Study results and caveats: Sampling times (in sustained-remission versus progressing patients) were not the same. Clonality went higher at ibrutinib response and then dropped back toward baseline at progression.

With sequencing, the targeted depth ranged from 1 in 200,000 to 1 in 1 million T cells. Generated by immunoSEQ multiplex PCR, the TCRdb table keeps only in-frame clones and is missing some. The repertoire has under 200,000 clones, under 85% of them found once; the top ten carry about 4.9%. This TCR was sampled from a human donor with chronic lymphocytic leukemia. The rearrangement joins TRBV18 to TRBJ1-2, with 11 nucleotides matching TRBD1. The source was PBMCs, collected after 24 months of ibrutinib treatment. The CDR3 DNA follows: TGTGCCAGCTCACAACAGGCTGGACAGGGGGCACCTGGCTACACCTTC. As protein: CASSQQAGQGAPGYTF.